This T cell receptor (beta chain) was obtained from a study of T-cell reconstitution after alpha-beta-depleted transplantation in children. CDR3 length equals 15 residues. Trimming took off 6 bases at V and 6 bases at J, with 22 bases between the two ends. Per germline, CDR1 DFQATT and CDR2 SNEGSKA (reference sequence). Construction of the TCRbeta library involved unique molecular identifiers. TCRdb reanalysed the PCR reads using MiXCR and keeps one entry per CDR3 protein. Of under 300,000 distinct CDR3 sequences listed, approximately 10% are singletons. Study-level findings and limits: Most T-cell counts and diversity one year after the transplant came from T cells that were newly produced.

This clonotype was observed many times. Its target is not known. The chain has TRBV20-1 and TRBJ2-3; D may be TRBD2 (7 bases). The receptor was isolated from a male patient aged 2 to 10 who had a stem cell transplant for chronic granulomatous disease, so the T cells may come from the graft donor. The specimen comprised peripheral blood, sampled 180 days after TCRalphabeta/CD19-depleted stem cell transplant. CDR3 coding DNA: TGCAGTGCAACCTTGCGGGGGCCTGGTTTGGATACGCAGTATTTT. Its protein product is CSATLRGPGLDTQYF.